This TCR beta chain appears in the sequencing data of a study of cytomegalovirus exposure and HLA in healthy donors. At the time of sampling, donors were nominally healthy, though unrecorded immune exposures were likely. Study findings and constraints: Researchers reported that a few CMV-associated chains were confirmed in vitro as CMV antigen-specific. Later work found most CMV-associated TCR beta chains apparently HLA-restricted.

PCR primers comprised 60 Vbeta and 13 Jbeta primers. Here immunoSEQ multiplex PCR was the method, and the copy in TCRdb shows in-frame clones only, minus some. The table records about 130,000 clones, around three quarters of them present only once. Points on this clone: Its antigen is still unknown.

CDR3 length equals 17 residues. The germline V and J ends were trimmed by 4 bases and 5 bases, with 21 bases remaining between them. The V gene's germline CDR1 is LGHNA and CDR2 YSLEER. This sequence was found in a woman between 45 and 65 years old in good health and CMV-seronegative. The chain has TRBV4-3 and TRBJ2-1; D is unclear. The sample comprised PBMCs. CDR3 in amino acids: CASSPSPIPSTHNEQFF. CDR3 nucleotides: TGCGCCAGCAGCCCCTCCCCCATCCCCAGTACCCACAATGAGCAGTTCTTC.